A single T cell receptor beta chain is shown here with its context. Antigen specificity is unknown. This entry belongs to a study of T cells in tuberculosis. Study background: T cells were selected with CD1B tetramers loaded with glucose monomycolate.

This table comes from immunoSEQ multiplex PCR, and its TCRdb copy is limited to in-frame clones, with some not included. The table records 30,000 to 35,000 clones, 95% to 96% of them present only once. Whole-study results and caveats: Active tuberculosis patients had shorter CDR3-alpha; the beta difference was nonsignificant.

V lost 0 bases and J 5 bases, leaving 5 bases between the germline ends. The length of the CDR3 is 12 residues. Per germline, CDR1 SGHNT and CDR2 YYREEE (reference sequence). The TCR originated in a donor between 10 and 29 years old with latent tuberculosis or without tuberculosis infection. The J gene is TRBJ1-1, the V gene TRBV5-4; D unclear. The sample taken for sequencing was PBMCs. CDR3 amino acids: CASSLGQTEAFF. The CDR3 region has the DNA TGTGCCAGCAGCTTGGGGCAGACTGAAGCTTTCTTT.